These 23 T cell receptor beta chains share one sample of origin, sequenced in a study of tumor and adjacent non-tumor tissue in lung cancer. The template was RNA from unsorted bulk tissue. This non-tumor lung sample came from over 3 cm beyond the tumor edge. Three rounds of nested PCR, following a modified ARM-PCR protocol, produced the TCRbeta library. A single record per CDR3 protein comes from TCRdb applying MiXCR to the multiplex PCR reads. The profile shows around 99,000 distinct CDR3 sequences, 60% to 70% of them singletons. Input material: distant non-tumor lung tissue. The receptors were sampled from a man aged 55 to 70 with non-small cell lung cancer.

Comments on this clonotype: A clone one base away is much larger, so this may be a read error. The V gene is TRBV28, the J gene TRBJ2-5; D is undetermined. The CDR3 runs 13 residues. Germline CDR1 reads MDHEN; CDR2 reads SYDVKM. Trimming took off 7 bases at V and 0 bases at J, with 9 bases between the two ends. The CDR3 protein is CASTRVNQETQYF. The CDR3 nucleotides read TGTGCCAGCACTAGGGTCAACCAAGAGACCCAGTACTTC.

This clonotype was counted a few times. One end of the junction varies from germline; a read error may be responsible. This chain connects TRBV11-2 to TRBJ1-1; unclear D gene. Germline V CDR1 and CDR2: SGHAT, FQNNGV. This CDR3 is built from 15 residues. CDR3: CASSLRMTLNIEAFF. The CDR3 nucleotides are TGTGCCAGCAGCTTAAGGATGACTTTGAACATTGAAGCTTTCTTT.

About this clonotype itself: A junction end diverges from the germline sequence, so it may reflect a read error. This CDR3 is CANSSGQTIGELFF. CDR3 nucleotides: TGCGCCAACAGCTCGGGACAGACCATCGGGGAGCTGTTTTTT. The chain employs TRBV5-1 and TRBJ2-2, with 7 bases identical to TRBD1. The CDR3 loop spans 14 amino acids. Germline V CDR1 and CDR2: SGHRS, YFSETQ. The variable domain in full, with the rest retrieved from reference TRBV5-1 and TRBJ2-2, is KAGVTQTPRYLIKTRGQQVTLSCSPISGHRSVSWYQQTPGQGLQFLFEYFSETQRNKGNFPGRFSGRQFSNSRSEMNVSTLELGDSALYLCANSSGQTIGELFFGEGSRLTVL.

This clonotype has just a few counts. A clone one base away is much larger, so this may be a read error. Since no conserved phenylalanine or tryptophan closes the CDR3, a read error is the likely cause. This rearrangement joins TRBV5-6 to TRBJ2-5; the D gene is possibly TRBD2 (6 bases). The CDR3 consists of 14 residues. Per germline, CDR1 SGHDT and CDR2 YYEEEE. The V end lost 3 bases, the J end lost 2 bases, and 11 bases lay between the germline ends. CDR3 sequence reads: CASSSGGRQETQYL. The CDR3 nucleotides read TGTGCCAGCAGCTCCGGGGGACGTCAAGAGACCCAGTACCTC.

On this clonotype itself: One end of the junction varies from germline; a read error may be responsible. The chain recombines TRBV6-2 or TRBV6-3 with TRBJ2-7; a weak D match, TRBD1 (6 bases). The CDR3 length is 15 residues. In germline, CDR1 is MNHEY, CDR2 SVGEGT. CDR3 DNA: TGTGCCAACAGTTACCCAGGGGACCCAAGGTACGAGCAGTACTTC. It codes for CANSYPGDPRYEQYF.

Note on this clonotype: The junction shows a germline mismatch at one end, possibly a read error. V and J are TRBV6-2 or TRBV6-3 and TRBJ2-3, with 9 nucleotides matching TRBD1. This CDR3 spans 18 amino acids. Germline values: CDR1 MNHEY, CDR2 SVGEGT. CDR3 region: CASSYRNDRGMATYTRYF. DNA of the CDR3: TGTGCCAGCAGTTACCGAAATGACAGGGGGATGGCAACATATACGCGGTATTTT.

Comment on this clonotype: The junction departs from germline at one end; a sequencing error may be responsible. This sequence joins TRBV6-2 or TRBV6-3 and TRBJ2-1; 10 bases line up with TRBD2. Germline CDR1 and CDR2: MNHEY and SVGEGT. The CDR3 runs to 14 residues. The CDR3 DNA reads TGCGCCAGCTGTTCCACTAGCGGGACCAATGAGCAGTCCTTC. Translated, it gives CASCSTSGTNEQSF.

Details on this clonotype: As the CDR3 is not closed by the conserved phenylalanine or tryptophan, this likely results from a read error. The rearrangement uses TRBV6-2 or TRBV6-3 and TRBJ1-1; tentatively, D is TRBD1 (5 bases). Trimming stripped 4 bases from V and 11 bases from J, with 14 bases between. Germline lookup yields CDR1 MNHEY and CDR2 SVGEGT. The CDR3 loop spans 12 amino acids. DNA for the CDR3: TGTGCCAGCAGTTTCGGGACCCAAGAGGCTTTCATT. This encodes CASSFGTQEAFI.

The sample holds a few counts of this clonotype. The CDR3 carries no conserved terminal phenylalanine or tryptophan, so it likely arises from a read error. This chain links TRBV11-1 with TRBJ1-1; D uncertain. Trimming removed 2 bases at V and 5 bases at J, with 12 bases between. This CDR3 has 14 residues. Germline V gives CDR1 SGHAT, CDR2 FQDESV (reference sequence). The CDR3 nucleotides read TGTGCCAGCAGCTTACAGGCGGGCGAGACTGAAGCTTTCTAT. Its protein is CASSLQAGETEAFY.

This clonotype occurred many times. The V and J genes are TRBV5-1 and TRBJ1-2; D might be TRBD1 (5 bases). Trimming stripped 0 bases from V and 4 bases from J, with 16 bases between. The CDR3 has 16 residues. Per germline, CDR1 SGHRS and CDR2 YFSETQ. The chain's CDR3 is CASSLVSRGMGYGYTF. The CDR3 DNA follows: TGCGCCAGCAGCTTGGTATCCCGGGGGATGGGCTATGGCTACACCTTC. Full variable domain (missing parts from reference TRBV5-1 and TRBJ1-2): KAGVTQTPRYLIKTRGQQVTLSCSPISGHRSVSWYQQTPGQGLQFLFEYFSETQRNKGNFPGRFSGRQFSNSRSEMNVSTLELGDSALYLCASSLVSRGMGYGYTFGSGTRLTVV.

This chain links TRBV5-1 with TRBJ1-5; tentatively, D is TRBD1 (5 bases). The germline V gene encodes CDR1 SGHRS and CDR2 YFSETQ. The ends were cut back, 0 bases at V and 5 bases at J, with 12 bases in the middle. The CDR3 is made up of 15 amino acids. CDR3 in amino acids: CASSLAGGNDQPQHF. The CDR3 nucleotides read TGCGCCAGCAGCTTGGCCGGGGGAAACGATCAGCCCCAGCATTTT.

As regards this clonotype: With a much larger clone just one base away, this may be a read error. The rearrangement joins TRBV6-5 to TRBJ2-7; maybe TRBD1 (6 bases). CDR1 and CDR2 from the germline V gene are MNHEY and SVGAGI. The length of the CDR3 is 15 residues. CDR3 in DNA: TGTGTCAGCAGTTACTCAGCCCAGGGGCCCTACGAGCAGTACTTC. Translating it yields CVSSYSAQGPYEQYF.

The chain carries TRBV6-2 or TRBV6-3 and TRBJ2-1; 10 nucleotides align to TRBD1. The CDR3 loop spans 14 amino acids. CDR1 and CDR2 from the germline V gene are MNHEY and SVGEGT. J lost 8 bases, V lost 10 bases, and 11 bases had no gene match. For the CDR3, the DNA is TGTGCCAACAGGGACAGGGGTTCCGCGGATGAGCAGTTCTTC. Its translation is CANRDRGSADEQFF.

On this clonotype: Given a much more abundant clone one base away, this may be a read error. This chain connects TRBV6-1 to TRBJ2-5; D remains ambiguous. Germline CDR1 is MNHNS and CDR2 is SASEGT. Trimming pared 11 bases from V and 2 bases from J, leaving 15 bases between. The CDR3 runs 13 residues. The CDR3 DNA reads TGTGCCGGCGGCATGGCAGTTCAAGAGACCCAGTACTTC. Translation gives CAGGMAVQETQYF.

This clonotype is a singleton in its sample. At one of its ends the junction is not consistent with the germline gene, which may arise from a read error. The chain is built from TRBV6-2 or TRBV6-3 and TRBJ2-1; D may be TRBD2 (5 bases). Germline V gene sequence: CDR1 MNHEY, CDR2 SVGEGT. CDR3 length: 16 residues. The CDR3 spells CAGSYPSGLGFNEQFF. In nucleotides, the CDR3 is TGTGCCGGCAGTTACCCCTCCGGACTCGGTTTCAATGAGCAGTTCTTC.

This clonotype was seen a few times. The chain links TRBV20-1 to TRBJ1-4; the match to TRBD1 covers 7 bases. Germline trimming cut 6 bases from V and 0 bases from J; bases unmatched to any gene: 13. The CDR3 is 17 residues long. Germline values: CDR1 DFQATT, CDR2 SNEGSKA (reference sequence). The CDR3 spells CSAHPTGVKTTNEKLFF. CDR3 DNA: TGCAGTGCCCACCCCACAGGGGTCAAGACAACTAATGAAAAACTGTTTTTT.

This clonotype was counted many times. The chain joins TRBV28 to TRBJ2-7; D is unclear. This CDR3 spans 11 amino acids. Trimming took 8 bases from V and 6 from J, leaving 11 bases between them. Looked up from germline, CDR1 is MDHEN and CDR2 is SYDVKM. The CDR3 loop reads CASSMIGEQYF. As DNA, the CDR3 is TGTGCCAGCTCCATGATAGGCGAGCAGTACTTC.

A remark on this clonotype: One junction end disagrees with the germline gene, perhaps due to a read error. The chain has TRBV7-8 and TRBJ2-1; D may be TRBD2 (5 bases). Germline V CDR1 and CDR2: SGHVS, FQNEAQ. The CDR3 consists of 11 residues. CDR3 protein: CASSPGGEHFF. The CDR3 bases are TGTGCCAGCAGTCCCGGAGGTGAGCACTTCTTC. Full variable domain (outside the CDR3, taken from reference TRBV7-8 and TRBJ2-1): GAGVSQSPRYKVAKRGQDVALRCDPISGHVSLFWYQQALGQGPEFLTYFQNEAQLDKSGLPSDRFFAERPEGSVSTLKIQRTQQEDSAVYLCASSPGGEHFFGPGTRLTVL.

To note about this clonotype: One end of the junction fails to match germline, which may point to a read error. The chain combines TRBV6-1 with TRBJ1-5, with no clear D. The length of the CDR3 is 15 residues. Germline-derived CDR1 and CDR2 are MNHNS and SASEGT. CDR3 nucleotides: TGTGCCAGTAGTGAAGCGAGAGGGAGGGTTCAGCCCCAGCATTTT. As protein: CASSEARGRVQPQHF.

In this sample, this clonotype turned up a few times. This sequence may be a read error, since a much larger clone differs from it by one base. The J gene is TRBJ2-1, the V gene TRBV6-2 or TRBV6-3; 8 bases agree with TRBD1. This CDR3 has 13 residues. CDR1 MNHEY and CDR2 SVGEGT come from the germline V gene. Germline trimming cut 10 bases from V and 6 bases from J; bases unmatched to any gene: 8. The CDR3 coding sequence is TGTGCCAACAATAGACAGGGGCTCAATGAGCAGTTCTTC. Translating gives CANNRQGLNEQFF.

This clonotype was observed at least ten times. The chain is built from TRBV12-3 or TRBV12-4 and TRBJ2-1; the D gene could be TRBD1 or TRBD2 (5 bases each). The CDR3 extends over 14 amino acids. Trimming pared 2 bases from V and 4 bases from J, leaving 9 bases between. This CDR3 reads CASSLLGVYNEQFF. CDR3 bases: TGTGCCAGCAGTTTATTGGGGGTGTACAATGAGCAGTTCTTC.

This chain connects TRBV5-1 to TRBJ1-1; perhaps TRBD1 as D (6 bases). There are 13 residues in the CDR3. The V end was cut by 7 bases, the J end by 0 bases, with 10 bases between. Germline V gene lookup returns CDR1 SGHRS and CDR2 YFSETQ. CDR3 sequence (DNA): TGCGCCAGCTGGGCAGGGGTGAACACTGAAGCTTTCTTT. It encodes CASWAGVNTEAFF.

V gene TRBV29-1 combines with J gene TRBJ2-1; 7 bases line up with TRBD2. CDR3 size: 14 residues. The V gene's germline CDR1 is SQVTM and CDR2 ANQGSEA. The CDR3 spells CDGESGGTYNEQFF. DNA for the CDR3: TGCGACGGGGAGTCGGGGGGAACCTACAATGAGCAGTTCTTC.